The TCR beta chain under discussion was sequenced for a study of regulatory T cells in long-lasting Graves disease. Study-wide findings and caveats: Persistent cases favored TRBV28, TRBJ1-2 and TRBJ2-5.

This clonotype was seen many times. Its target is unknown. Time point denoted: newly diagnosed GD, antithyroid drugs for less than 3 months. RNA extracted from PBMCs served as the sequencing template. Library construction for TCR beta used iRepertoire HTBI primers and Arm-PCR of CDR3 regions. MiXCR, run by TCRdb on the multiplex PCR reads, gives a single entry per CDR3 protein. The sample shows 350,000 to 450,000 distinct CDR3 sequences, 15% of them seen only once. Trimming took off 5 bases at V and 5 bases at J, with 14 bases between the two ends. CDR1 GTSNPN and CDR2 SVGIG come from the germline V gene (reference sequence). The CDR3 has 13 residues. Separately, the same data were catalogued under a study of T cells in Graves' hyperthyroidism and ophthalmopathy.

This sequence originates from a woman between 35 and 50 years old with Graves disease. Sample: peripheral blood mononuclear cells (PBMCs), taken at new diagnosis, from a patient treated with antithyroid drugs. V usage is TRBV30 and J usage is TRBJ2-3; D is uncertain. The CDR3 nucleotides read TGTGCCTGGCACGATTGGAGTCTAGATACGCAGTATTTT. The encoded protein is CAWHDWSLDTQYF. Full variable domain (remainder filled in from reference TRBV30 and TRBJ2-3): SQTIHQWPATLVQPVGSPLSLECTVEGTSNPNLYWYRQAAGRGLQLLFYSVGIGQISSEVPQNLSASRPQDRQFILSSKKLLLSDSGFYLCAWHDWSLDTQYFGPGTRLTVL.